Following are 5 T cell receptor beta chains from one sample sequenced in a study of blood T cell repertoires in COVID-19. Measured with immunoSEQ multiplex PCR; TCRdb has only the in-frame clones, and not every one. The sample yields about 330,000 clones, approximately 88% seen once. Sequencing input: PBMCs or T cells enriched from blood (not recorded which). The receptors shown here come from a man in his thirties or forties who had recovered from COVID-19.

The V and J genes are TRBV6-5 and TRBJ2-7; 11 nucleotides line up with TRBD2. This CDR3 is built from 14 residues. The junction had 7 bases not matched to a gene; V was cut back by 7 bases and J by 5 bases. Germline V gene sequence: CDR1 MNHEY, CDR2 SVGAGI. CDR3 coding DNA: TGTGCCAGCACCCCTAGCGGGGGGTCCAACGAGCAGTACTTC. It codes for CASTPSGGSNEQYF.

The chain carries TRBV7-7 and TRBJ2-5; perhaps TRBD1 as D (5 bases). The CDR3 is made up of 14 amino acids. Germline V gene lookup returns CDR1 SSHAT and CDR2 FNYEAQ (reference sequence). Trimming removed 5 bases from V and 5 bases from J, with 15 bases in between. The CDR3 DNA is TGTGCCAGCAGCCCCAGTGGGGCTGGCGAGACCCAGTACTTC. This gives the protein CASSPSGAGETQYF.

J is TRBJ2-6 and V is TRBV27; tentative D call: TRBD1 (6 bases). With 0 bases removed from V and 0 bases from J, the gap between germline ends came to 12 bases. This CDR3 contains 18 residues. Germline V CDR1 and CDR2: MNHEY, SMNVEV (reference sequence). CDR3 amino acids: CASSLSPGALSGANVLTF. As DNA, the CDR3 is TGTGCCAGCAGTTTATCTCCAGGGGCCCTCTCTGGGGCCAACGTCCTGACTTTC.

The chain couples TRBV5-1 to TRBJ1-2; 7 bases match TRBD1. J gave up 2 bases and V 5 bases, and 6 bases lay outside the gene matches. CDR1 and CDR2 (germline): SGHRS, YFSETQ. The CDR3 is 14 amino acids. DNA of the CDR3: TGCGCCAGCAGGGAACAGGGGAGCAACTATGGCTACACCTTC. Its protein is CASREQGSNYGYTF.

The V and J genes are TRBV11-2 and TRBJ2-5, with 9 bases fitting TRBD1. J lost 4 bases, V lost 3 bases, and 6 bases had no gene match. This CDR3 spans 15 amino acids. The germline CDR1 and CDR2 sequences are SGHAT and FQNNGV. Here the CDR3 DNA reads TGTGCCAGCAGCTTGGGACAGGGTATTTCAGAGACCCAGTACTTC. Protein product: CASSLGQGISETQYF.